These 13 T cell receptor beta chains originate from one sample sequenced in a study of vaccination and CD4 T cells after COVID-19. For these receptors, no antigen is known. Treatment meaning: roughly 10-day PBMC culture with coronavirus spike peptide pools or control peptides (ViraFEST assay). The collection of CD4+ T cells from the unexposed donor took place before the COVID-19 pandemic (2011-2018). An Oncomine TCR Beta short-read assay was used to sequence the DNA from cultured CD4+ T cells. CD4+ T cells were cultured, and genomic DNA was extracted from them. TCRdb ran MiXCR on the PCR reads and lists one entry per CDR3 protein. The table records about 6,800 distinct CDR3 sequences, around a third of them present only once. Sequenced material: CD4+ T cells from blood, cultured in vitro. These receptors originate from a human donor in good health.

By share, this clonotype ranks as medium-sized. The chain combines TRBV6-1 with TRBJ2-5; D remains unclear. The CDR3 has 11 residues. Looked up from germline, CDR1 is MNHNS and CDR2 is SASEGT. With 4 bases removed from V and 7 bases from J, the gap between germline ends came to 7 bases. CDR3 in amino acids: CASSVSSTQYF. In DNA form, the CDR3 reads TGTGCCAGCAGTGTATCGTCGACCCAGTACTTC.

The CDR3 DNA reads as TGTGCCAGCACCTATCAAGGAGGCGGTGGCTACACCTTC. This translates into CASTYQGGGGYTF. J is TRBJ1-2 and V is TRBV7-2; D unresolved. V lost 7 bases to trimming and J lost 7 bases, with 16 bases between them. This CDR3 spans 13 amino acids. In germline, CDR1 is SGHTA, CDR2 FQGNSA.

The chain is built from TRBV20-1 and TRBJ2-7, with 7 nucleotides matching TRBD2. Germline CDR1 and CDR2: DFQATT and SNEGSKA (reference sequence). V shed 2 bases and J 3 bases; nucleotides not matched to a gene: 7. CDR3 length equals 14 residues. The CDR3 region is CSARRGGSNYEQYF. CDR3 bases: TGCAGTGCTAGACGGGGCGGGAGCAACTACGAGCAGTACTTC.

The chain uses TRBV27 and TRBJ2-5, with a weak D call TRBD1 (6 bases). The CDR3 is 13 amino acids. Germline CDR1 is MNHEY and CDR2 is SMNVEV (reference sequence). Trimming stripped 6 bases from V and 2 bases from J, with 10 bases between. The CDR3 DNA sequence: TGTGCCAGCAGAATACAGGGACAAGAGACCCAGTACTTC. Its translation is CASRIQGQETQYF.

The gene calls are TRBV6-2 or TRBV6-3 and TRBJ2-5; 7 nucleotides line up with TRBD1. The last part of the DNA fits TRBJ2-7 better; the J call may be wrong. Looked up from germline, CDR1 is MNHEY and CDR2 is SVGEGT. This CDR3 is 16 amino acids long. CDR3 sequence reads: CASSYRQGDGGYEQYF. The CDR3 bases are TGTGCCAGCAGTTACCGCCAGGGGGATGGGGGTTACGAGCAGTACTTC.

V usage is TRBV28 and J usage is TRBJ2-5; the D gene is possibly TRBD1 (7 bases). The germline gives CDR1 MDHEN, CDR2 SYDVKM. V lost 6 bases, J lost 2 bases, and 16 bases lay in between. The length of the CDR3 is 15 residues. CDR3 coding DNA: TGTGCCAGCAGCCATAGACAGGGAGGTCAAGAGACCCAGTACTTC. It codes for CASSHRQGGQETQYF.

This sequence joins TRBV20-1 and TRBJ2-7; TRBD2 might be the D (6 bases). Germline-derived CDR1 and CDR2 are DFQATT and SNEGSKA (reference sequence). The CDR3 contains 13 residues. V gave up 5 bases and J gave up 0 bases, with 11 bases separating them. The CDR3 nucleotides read TGCAGTGCTCTTCGGGACTTCTCCTACGAGCAGTACTTC. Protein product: CSALRDFSYEQYF.

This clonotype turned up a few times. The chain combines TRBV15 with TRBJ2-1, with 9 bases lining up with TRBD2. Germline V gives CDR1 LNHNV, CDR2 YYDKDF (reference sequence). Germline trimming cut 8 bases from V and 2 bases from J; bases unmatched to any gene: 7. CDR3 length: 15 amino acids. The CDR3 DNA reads TGTGCCACCCTGCTAGCGGGATATCCCTACAATGAGCAGTTCTTC. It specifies CATLLAGYPYNEQFF.

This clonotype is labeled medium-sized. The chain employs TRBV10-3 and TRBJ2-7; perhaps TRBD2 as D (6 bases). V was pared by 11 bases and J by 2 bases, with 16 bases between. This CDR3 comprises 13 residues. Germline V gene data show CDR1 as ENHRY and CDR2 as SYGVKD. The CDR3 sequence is CAYRGDSAYEQYF. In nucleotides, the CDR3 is TGTGCCTACCGCGGGGACTCTGCCTACGAGCAGTACTTC.

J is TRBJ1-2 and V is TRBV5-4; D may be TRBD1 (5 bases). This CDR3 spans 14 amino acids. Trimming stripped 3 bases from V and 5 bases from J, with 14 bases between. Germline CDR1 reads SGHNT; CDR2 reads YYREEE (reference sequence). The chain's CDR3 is CASSSPGDLYGYTF. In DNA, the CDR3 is TGTGCCAGCAGCTCCCCCGGGGACCTTTATGGCTACACCTTC.

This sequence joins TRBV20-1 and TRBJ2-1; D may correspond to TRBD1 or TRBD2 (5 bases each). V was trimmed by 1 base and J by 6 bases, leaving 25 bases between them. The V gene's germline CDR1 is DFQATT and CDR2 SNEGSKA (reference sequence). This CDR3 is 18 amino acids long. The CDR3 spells CSARGVLDRYRSINEQFF. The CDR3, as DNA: TGCAGTGCTAGAGGCGTACTAGACCGATACAGGTCGATCAATGAGCAGTTCTTC.

The CDR3 is CASRLAGVVVYEQYF. The CDR3 DNA reads TGTGCCAGTCGACTAGCGGGAGTGGTGGTATACGAGCAGTACTTC. The chain employs TRBV6-2 or TRBV6-3 and TRBJ2-7; 12 bases map to TRBD2. V lost 9 bases, J lost 4 bases, and 10 bases stayed unmatched. This CDR3 is built from 15 residues. Germline CDR1 is MNHEY and CDR2 is SVGEGT.

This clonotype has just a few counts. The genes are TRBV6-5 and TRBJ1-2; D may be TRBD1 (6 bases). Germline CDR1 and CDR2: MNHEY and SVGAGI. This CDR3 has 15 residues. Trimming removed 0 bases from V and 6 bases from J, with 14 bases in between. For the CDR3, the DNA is TGTGCCAGCAGTTACTCTTTGACAGGCAGTCATGGCTACACCTTC. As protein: CASSYSLTGSHGYTF.